This T cell receptor beta chain was sequenced during a study of T cells in Graves' hyperthyroidism and ophthalmopathy. Amplification targeted TCR beta CDR3 regions from RNA transcripts. Researchers ran a first-round RT-PCR on the TCR CDR3 using the HTBI primer set. TCRdb reanalysed the multiplex PCR reads using MiXCR and keeps one entry per CDR3 protein. Of 270,000 or so distinct CDR3 sequences in the sample, around a quarter are singletons; the top ten hold over 25%. This clonotype was observed once. The CDR3 length is 15 residues. Germline loops: CDR1 SGHRS, CDR2 YFSETQ. The V and J ends lost 0 bases and 0 bases respectively, with 6 bases between them. Blood was sampled at initial diagnosis of hyperthyroidism, prior to onset of any ophthalmopathy symptoms. Fresh 10 ml peripheral blood yielded PBMCs.

The sample comprised blood. The sequence was obtained from a man aged 35-49 years with Graves' hyperthyroidism that later progressed to Graves' ophthalmopathy. This sequence joins TRBV5-1 and TRBJ2-2; D gene ambiguous. The CDR3 loop is CASSLDRANTGELFF. The CDR3 DNA is TGCGCCAGCAGCTTGGATCGAGCGAACACCGGGGAGCTGTTTTTT.